These T cell receptor beta chains were read from a single sample in a study of graft-versus-host responses after intestinal transplantation. The data were produced by immunoSEQ multiplex PCR, yet TCRdb's version contains in-frame clones alone and is incomplete. The sample yields around 18,000 clones, roughly 82% seen once. This specimen consisted of ileum tissue, obtained 17 days after transplant. The origin of the receptors is a human patient who received an intestinal transplant, so some T cells may come from the graft donor. Each CDR3 is given with its conserved first and last residue. Each record gives: V gene, J gene, clone size, D gene, CDR3 DNA, CDR3 protein. D genes are given only for firm matches. The listing skips clone size in some rows; elsewhere it reads once, few, many or a size class.

>TRBV18|TRBJ2-7|-|TRBD1
TGTGCCAGCTCACCAGACAGGGGGCCGTACTACGAGCAGTACTTC
CASSPDRGPYYEQYF
>TRBV5-4|TRBJ2-3|-|-
TGTGCCAGCAGCTTGGACAGGGTGGGGACAGATACGCAGTATTTT
CASSLDRVGTDTQYF
>TRBV19|TRBJ2-1|-|-
TGTGCCAGTAGTATAACCGGGACCTCCTACAATGAGCAGTTCTTC
CASSITGTSYNEQFF
>TRBV28|TRBJ2-5|-|-
TGTGCCAGCAGTTTATTTGGGGAGAAGGGACCGTTGGGCGAGACCCAGTACTTC
CASSLFGEKGPLGETQYF
>TRBV28|TRBJ2-1|-|TRBD2
TGTGCCAGCAGCCTCCTCGGGGGGGGGACTGACAATGAGCAGTTCTTC
CASSLLGGGTDNEQFF
>TRBV5-1|TRBJ2-1|-|-
TGCGCCAGCAGCTTCACCCCGTTGGACTACAATGAGCAGTTCTTC
CASSFTPLDYNEQFF
>TRBV7-9|TRBJ2-1|-|-
TGTGCCAGCAGCTTATCCGATGAGCAGTTCTTC
CASSLSDEQFF
>TRBV29-1|TRBJ1-2|few|-
TGCAGCGTTGAAGGGGGAAAGCTCAACTATGGCTACACCTTC
CSVEGGKLNYGYTF
>TRBV10-3|TRBJ1-5|once|-
TGTGCCATCAGTGGCCGTAGGGGGTCCCAGCCGCATTTT
CAISGRRGSQPHF
>TRBV5-1|TRBJ2-7|-|-
TGCGCCAGCAGCTTGTCTCCGGGACTTTCCTACGAGCAGTACTTC
CASSLSPGLSYEQYF
>TRBV28|TRBJ1-5|-|TRBD1
TGTGCCAGCAGTTTTGGGTTTCGATGGACAGGGGCGAAGAGCGGGAATCAGCCCCAGCATTTT
CASSFGFRWTGAKSGNQPQHF
>TRBV9|TRBJ1-1|-|TRBD1
TGTGCCAGCAGCCCCGGCCCCCACAGGGGTCCTCAAGCTTTCTTT
CASSPGPHRGPQAFF
>TRBV4-1|TRBJ1-2|once|-
TGCGCCAGCAGCCAAGATCGGGGGGGCCATGGCTACACCTTC
CASSQDRGGHGYTF
>TRBV7-2|TRBJ1-2|-|TRBD1
TGTGCCAGCAGCCTCGGACAGGGCCCCCGGGCTGGCTACACCTTC
CASSLGQGPRAGYTF